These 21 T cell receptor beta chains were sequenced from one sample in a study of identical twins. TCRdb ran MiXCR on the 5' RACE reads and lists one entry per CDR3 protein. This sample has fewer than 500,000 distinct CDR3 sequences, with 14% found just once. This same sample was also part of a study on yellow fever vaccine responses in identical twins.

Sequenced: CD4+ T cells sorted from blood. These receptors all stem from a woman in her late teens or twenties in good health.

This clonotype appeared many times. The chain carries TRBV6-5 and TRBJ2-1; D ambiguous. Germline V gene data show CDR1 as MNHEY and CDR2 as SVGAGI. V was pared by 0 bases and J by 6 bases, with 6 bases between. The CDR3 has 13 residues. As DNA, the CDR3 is TGTGCCAGCAGTTACTCGAAGGGCAATGAGCAGTTCTTC. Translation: CASSYSKGNEQFF.

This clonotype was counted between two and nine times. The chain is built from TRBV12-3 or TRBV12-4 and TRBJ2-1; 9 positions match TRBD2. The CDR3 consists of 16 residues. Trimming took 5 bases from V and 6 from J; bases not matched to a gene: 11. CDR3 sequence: CASSPTHFSGSNEQFF. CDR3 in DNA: TGTGCCAGCAGTCCAACGCACTTTAGCGGGAGCAATGAGCAGTTCTTC.

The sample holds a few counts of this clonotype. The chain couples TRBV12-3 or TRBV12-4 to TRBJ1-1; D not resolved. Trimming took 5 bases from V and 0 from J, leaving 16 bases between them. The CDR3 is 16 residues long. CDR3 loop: CASSPRSQNLNTEAFF. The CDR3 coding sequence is TGTGCCAGCAGTCCTCGATCGCAGAATTTGAACACTGAAGCTTTCTTT.

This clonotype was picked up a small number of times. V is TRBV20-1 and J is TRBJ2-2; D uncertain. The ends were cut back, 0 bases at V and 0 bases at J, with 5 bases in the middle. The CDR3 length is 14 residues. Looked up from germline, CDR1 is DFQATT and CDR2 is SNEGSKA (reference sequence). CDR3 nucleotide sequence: TGCAGTGCTAGAGAACACGCGAACACCGGGGAGCTGTTTTTT. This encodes CSAREHANTGELFF.

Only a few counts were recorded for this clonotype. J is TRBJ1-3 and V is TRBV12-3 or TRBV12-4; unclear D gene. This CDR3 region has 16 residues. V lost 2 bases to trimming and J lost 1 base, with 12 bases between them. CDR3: CASSLQASLSGNTIYF. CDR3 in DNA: TGTGCCAGCAGTTTACAGGCATCGTTATCTGGAAACACCATATATTTT.

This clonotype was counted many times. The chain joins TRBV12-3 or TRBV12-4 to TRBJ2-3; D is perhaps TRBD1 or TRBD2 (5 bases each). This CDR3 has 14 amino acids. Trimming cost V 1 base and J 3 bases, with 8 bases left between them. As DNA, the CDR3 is TGTGCCAGCAGTTTAGGGGGGAGTACAGATACGCAGTATTTT. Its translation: CASSLGGSTDTQYF.

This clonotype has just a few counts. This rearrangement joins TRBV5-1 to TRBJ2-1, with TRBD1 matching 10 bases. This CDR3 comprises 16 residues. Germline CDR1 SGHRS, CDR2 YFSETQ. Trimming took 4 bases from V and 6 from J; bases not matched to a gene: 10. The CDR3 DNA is TGCGCCAGCAGCGCAGTGGTGGGGACAGGGGTCAATGAGCAGTTCTTC. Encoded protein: CASSAVVGTGVNEQFF.

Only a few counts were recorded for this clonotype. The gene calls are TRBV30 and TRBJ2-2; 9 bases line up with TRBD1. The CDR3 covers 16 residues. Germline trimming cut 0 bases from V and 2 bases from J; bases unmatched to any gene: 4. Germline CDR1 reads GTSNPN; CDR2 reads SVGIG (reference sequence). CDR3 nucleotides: TGTGCCTGGAGTGTACGGGGACAGGGAAACACCGGGGAGCTGTTTTTT. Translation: CAWSVRGQGNTGELFF.

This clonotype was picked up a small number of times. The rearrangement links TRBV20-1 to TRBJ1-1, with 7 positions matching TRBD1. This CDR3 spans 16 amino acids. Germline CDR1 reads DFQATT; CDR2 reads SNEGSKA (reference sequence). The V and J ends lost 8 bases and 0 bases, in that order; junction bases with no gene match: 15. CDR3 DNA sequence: TGCAGTCACGAGAAGGGACAGACCTTAATGAACACTGAAGCTTTCTTT. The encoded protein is CSHEKGQTLMNTEAFF.

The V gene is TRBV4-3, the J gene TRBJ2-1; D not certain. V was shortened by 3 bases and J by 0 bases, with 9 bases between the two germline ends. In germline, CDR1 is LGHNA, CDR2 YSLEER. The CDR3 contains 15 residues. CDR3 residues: CASSHNLGSYNEQFF. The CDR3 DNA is TGCGCCAGCAGCCACAATTTGGGCTCCTACAATGAGCAGTTCTTC.

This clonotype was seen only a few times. The CDR3, as DNA: TGCGCCAGCAGCAAAGACAAGACCTATGGCTACACCTTC. Residues: CASSKDKTYGYTF. This chain uses TRBV5-1 with TRBJ1-2; the D is unclear. V was shortened by 4 bases and J by 4 bases, with 11 bases between the two germline ends. CDR1 is SGHRS, CDR2 YFSETQ, per germline. This CDR3 is built from 13 residues.

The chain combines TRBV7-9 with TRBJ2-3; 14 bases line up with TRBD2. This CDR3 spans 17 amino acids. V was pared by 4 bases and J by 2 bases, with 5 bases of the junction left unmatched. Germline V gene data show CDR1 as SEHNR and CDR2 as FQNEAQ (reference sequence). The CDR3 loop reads CASSSTSGGAYTDTQYF. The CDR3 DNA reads TGTGCCAGCAGCTCGACTAGCGGGGGGGCCTACACAGATACGCAGTATTTT.

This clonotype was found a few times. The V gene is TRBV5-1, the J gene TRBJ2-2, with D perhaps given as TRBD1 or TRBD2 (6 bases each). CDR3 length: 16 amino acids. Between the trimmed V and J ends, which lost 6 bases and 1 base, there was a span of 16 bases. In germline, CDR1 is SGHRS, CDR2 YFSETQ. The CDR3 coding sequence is TGCGCCAGCACCCCGGGGGCGGGAAAGAACACCGGGGAGCTGTTTTTT. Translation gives CASTPGAGKNTGELFF.

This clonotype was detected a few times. The CDR3 DNA reads TGTGCCAGCAGTTTGAGGGCGTGGAACACTGAAGCTTTCTTT. It translates to CASSLRAWNTEAFF. V gene TRBV12-3 or TRBV12-4 combines with J gene TRBJ1-1; D unclear. V was trimmed by 3 bases and J by 1 base, leaving 9 bases between them. This CDR3 region has 14 residues.

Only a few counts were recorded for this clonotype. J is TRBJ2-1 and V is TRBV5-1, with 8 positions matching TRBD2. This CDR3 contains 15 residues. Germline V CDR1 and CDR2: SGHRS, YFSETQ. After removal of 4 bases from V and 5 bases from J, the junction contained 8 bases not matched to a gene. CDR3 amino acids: CASSGSSGLNNEQFF. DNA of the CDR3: TGCGCCAGCAGCGGTTCTAGCGGGCTAAACAATGAGCAGTTCTTC.

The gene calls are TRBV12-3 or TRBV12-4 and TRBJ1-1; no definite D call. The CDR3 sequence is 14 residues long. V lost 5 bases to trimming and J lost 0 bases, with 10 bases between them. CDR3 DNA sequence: TGTGCCAGCAGTGTTACAACTATGAACACTGAAGCTTTCTTT. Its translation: CASSVTTMNTEAFF.

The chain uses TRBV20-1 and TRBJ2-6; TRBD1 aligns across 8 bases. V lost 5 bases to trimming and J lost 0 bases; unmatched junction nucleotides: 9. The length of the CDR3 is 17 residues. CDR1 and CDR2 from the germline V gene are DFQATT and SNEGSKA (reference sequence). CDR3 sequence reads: CSASATGVPSGANVLTF. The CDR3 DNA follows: TGCAGTGCTTCCGCGACAGGGGTGCCCTCTGGGGCCAACGTCCTGACTTTC.

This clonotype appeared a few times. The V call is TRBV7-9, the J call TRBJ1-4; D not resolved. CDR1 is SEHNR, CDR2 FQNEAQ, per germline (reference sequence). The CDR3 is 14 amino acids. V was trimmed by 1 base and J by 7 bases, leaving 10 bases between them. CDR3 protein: CASSLGNPGEKLFF. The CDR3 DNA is TGTGCCAGCAGCTTAGGAAATCCTGGTGAAAAACTGTTTTTT.

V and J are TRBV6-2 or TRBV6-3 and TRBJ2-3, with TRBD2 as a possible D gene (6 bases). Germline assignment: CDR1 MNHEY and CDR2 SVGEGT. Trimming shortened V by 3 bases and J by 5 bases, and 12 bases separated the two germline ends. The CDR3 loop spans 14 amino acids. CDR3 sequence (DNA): TGTGCCAGCAGTTATAGTGCGGGACGAGATACGCAGTATTTT. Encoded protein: CASSYSAGRDTQYF.

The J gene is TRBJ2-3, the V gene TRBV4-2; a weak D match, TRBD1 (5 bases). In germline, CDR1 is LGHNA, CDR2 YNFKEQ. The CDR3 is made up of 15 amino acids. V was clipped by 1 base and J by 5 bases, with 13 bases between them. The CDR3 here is CASSQVNGQGDTQYF. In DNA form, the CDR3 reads TGTGCCAGCAGCCAAGTGAACGGGCAGGGAGATACGCAGTATTTT.

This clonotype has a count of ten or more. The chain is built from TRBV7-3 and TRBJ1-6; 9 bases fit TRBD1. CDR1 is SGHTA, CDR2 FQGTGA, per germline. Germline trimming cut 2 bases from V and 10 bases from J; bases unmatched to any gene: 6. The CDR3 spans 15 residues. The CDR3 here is CASSLGRQGESPLHF. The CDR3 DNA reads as TGTGCCAGCAGCTTAGGGCGACAGGGGGAATCACCCCTCCACTTT.